The sequence of this TCR beta chain was determined in a study of Graves' ophthalmopathy and Graves' hyperthyroidism. PBMCs were density-gradient isolated from roughly 10 ml fresh blood. Whole-study findings and limits: Prediction of ophthalmopathy progression reached 70.59% sensitivity and approximately 74% specificity. Blood samples also showed most expanded thyroid clonotypes exceeding 0.001 frequency.

The trim removed 4 bases at V and 2 bases at J, leaving 3 bases unmatched. This CDR3 has 14 residues. Germline values: CDR1 SEHNR, CDR2 FQNEAQ (reference sequence). RNA served as the template for amplifying TCR beta CDR3 regions. Following a first-round RT-PCR that used HTBI primers, a second-round multiplex PCR was carried out. TCRdb passed the multiplex PCR reads through MiXCR, listing each CDR3 protein once. This repertoire shows about 640,000 distinct CDR3 sequences, about two fifths found once; its top ten account for roughly 3%. This clonotype was counted many times. The antigen remains undetermined.

The clonotype comes from an adult man with Graves' ophthalmopathy. The sequenced sample consisted of peripheral blood. This chain connects TRBV7-9 to TRBJ2-7; 9 bases agree with TRBD2. The CDR3 reads CASSSSGAPYEQYF. The DNA of the CDR3 is TGTGCCAGCAGCTCTAGCGGGGCGCCCTACGAGCAGTACTTC.